This T cell receptor beta chain was profiled in a study of CD8 T cells in Susac syndrome. V dropped 7 bases and J dropped 3 bases, with 16 bases sitting between them. The germline gives CDR1 MNHEY, CDR2 SVGEGT. The CDR3 runs to 15 residues. Study-level findings and limits: Susac CD8+ cells expanded clonally the most in TEMRA cells and in active patients.

About this clonotype itself: Its antigen is undetermined.

Random hexamers were used to reverse transcribe the RNA input (about 0.5 to 1 ug). MiXCR was run by TCRdb on the immunoSEQ multiplex PCR reads, yielding one entry per CDR3 protein. Here the sample spans approximately 100,000 distinct CDR3 sequences, approximately 94% being singletons. This sequence joins TRBV6-2 or TRBV6-3 and TRBJ1-5; D remains ambiguous. Sequenced: CD8+ T cells from PBMCs. The sequence was collected from a human donor with Susac syndrome. The CDR3 bases are TGTGCCAGCAAAGAGAGGACCTCCTTCAATCAGCCCCAGCATTTT. Protein sequence: CASKERTSFNQPQHF.